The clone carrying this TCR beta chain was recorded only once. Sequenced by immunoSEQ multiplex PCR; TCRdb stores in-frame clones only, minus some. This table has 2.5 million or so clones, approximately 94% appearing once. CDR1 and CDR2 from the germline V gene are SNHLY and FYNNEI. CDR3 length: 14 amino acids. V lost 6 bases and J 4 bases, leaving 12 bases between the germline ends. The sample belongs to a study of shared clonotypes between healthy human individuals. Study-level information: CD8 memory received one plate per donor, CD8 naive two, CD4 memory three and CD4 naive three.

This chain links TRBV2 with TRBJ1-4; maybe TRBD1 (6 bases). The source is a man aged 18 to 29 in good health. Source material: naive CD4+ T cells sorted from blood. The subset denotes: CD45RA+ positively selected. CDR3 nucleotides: TGTGCCAGCAGGAAGGACAGTAATAATGAAAAACTGTTTTTT. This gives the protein CASRKDSNNEKLFF.